This TCR beta chain was recovered during a study of blood T cells in healthy people across ages. Study summary: Template switching caught about one barcoded beta molecule for each two T cells.

For the second PCR, which ran for roughly 7 to 11 cycles, a sample-barcoded 5' primer and a J-beta primer mix were used. TCRdb passed the 5' RACE reads through MiXCR, listing each CDR3 protein once. The top ten clones hold around 2.1% of a sample with 1.5 million to 2 million distinct CDR3 sequences, about 49% of them seen once. The CDR3 length is 11 residues. In germline, CDR1 is SGDLS, CDR2 YYNGEE. Trimming removed 4 bases from V and 12 bases from J, with 14 bases in between. This clonotype was observed a handful of times. The chain links TRBV9 to TRBJ2-7; either TRBD1 or TRBD2 may fit D (5 bases each). The sequence was obtained from a woman in her thirties or forties in good health. Source material: blood. The CDR3 DNA is TGTGCCAGCAGCCCCGGGGCGAATCTGTACTTC. Its protein is CASSPGANLYF.